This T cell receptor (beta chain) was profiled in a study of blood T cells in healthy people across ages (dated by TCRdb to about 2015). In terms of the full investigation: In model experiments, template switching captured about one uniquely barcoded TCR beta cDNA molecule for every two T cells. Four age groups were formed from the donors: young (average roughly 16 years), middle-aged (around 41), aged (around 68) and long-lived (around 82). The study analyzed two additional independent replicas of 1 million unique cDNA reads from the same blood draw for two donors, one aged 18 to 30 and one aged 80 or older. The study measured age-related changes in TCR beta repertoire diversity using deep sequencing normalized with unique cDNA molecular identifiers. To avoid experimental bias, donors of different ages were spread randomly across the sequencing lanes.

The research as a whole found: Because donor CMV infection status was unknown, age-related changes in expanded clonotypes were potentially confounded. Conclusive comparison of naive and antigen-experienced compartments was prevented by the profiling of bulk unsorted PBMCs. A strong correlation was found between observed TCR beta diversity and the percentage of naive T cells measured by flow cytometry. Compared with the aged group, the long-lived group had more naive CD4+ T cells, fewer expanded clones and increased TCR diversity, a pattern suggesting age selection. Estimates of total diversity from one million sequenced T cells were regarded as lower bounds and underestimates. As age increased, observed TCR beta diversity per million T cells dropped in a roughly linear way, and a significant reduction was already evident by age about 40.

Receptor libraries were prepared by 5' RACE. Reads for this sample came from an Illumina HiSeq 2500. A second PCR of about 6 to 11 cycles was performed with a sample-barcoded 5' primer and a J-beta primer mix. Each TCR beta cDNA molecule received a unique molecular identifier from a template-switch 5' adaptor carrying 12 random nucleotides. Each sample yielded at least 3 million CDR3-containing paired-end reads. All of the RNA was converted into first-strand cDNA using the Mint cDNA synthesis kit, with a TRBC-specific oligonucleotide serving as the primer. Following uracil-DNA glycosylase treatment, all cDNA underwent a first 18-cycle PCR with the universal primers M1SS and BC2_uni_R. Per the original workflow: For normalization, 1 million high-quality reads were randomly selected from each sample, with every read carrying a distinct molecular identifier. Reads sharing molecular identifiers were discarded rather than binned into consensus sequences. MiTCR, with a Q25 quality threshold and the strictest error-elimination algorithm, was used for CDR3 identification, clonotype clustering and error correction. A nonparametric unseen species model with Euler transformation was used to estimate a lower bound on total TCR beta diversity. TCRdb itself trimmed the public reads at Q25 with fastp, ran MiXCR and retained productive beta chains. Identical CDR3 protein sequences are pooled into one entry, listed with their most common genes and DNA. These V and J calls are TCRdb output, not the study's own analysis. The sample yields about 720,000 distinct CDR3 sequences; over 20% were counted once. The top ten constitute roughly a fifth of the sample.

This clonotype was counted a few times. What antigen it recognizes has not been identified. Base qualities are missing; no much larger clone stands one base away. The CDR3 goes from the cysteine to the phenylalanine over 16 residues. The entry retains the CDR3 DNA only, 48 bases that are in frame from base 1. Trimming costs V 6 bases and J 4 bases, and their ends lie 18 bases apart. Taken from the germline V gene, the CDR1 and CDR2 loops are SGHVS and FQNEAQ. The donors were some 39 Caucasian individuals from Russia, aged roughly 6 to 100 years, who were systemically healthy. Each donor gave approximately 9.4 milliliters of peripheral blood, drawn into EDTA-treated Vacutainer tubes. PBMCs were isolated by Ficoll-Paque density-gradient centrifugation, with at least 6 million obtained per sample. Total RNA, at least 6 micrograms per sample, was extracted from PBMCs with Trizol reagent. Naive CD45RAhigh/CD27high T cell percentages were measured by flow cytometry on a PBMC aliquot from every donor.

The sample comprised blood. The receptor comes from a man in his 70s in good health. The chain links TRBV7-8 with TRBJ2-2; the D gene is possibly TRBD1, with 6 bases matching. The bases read TGTGCCAGCAGATTACAGGGAGAAAGTAGCACCGGGGAGCTGTTTTTT. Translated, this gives CASRLQGESSTGELFF. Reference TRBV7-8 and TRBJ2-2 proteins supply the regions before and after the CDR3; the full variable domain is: GAGVSQSPRYKVAKRGQDVALRCDPISGHVSLFWYQQALGQGPEFLTYFQNEAQLDKSGLPSDRFFAERPEGSVSTLKIQRTQQEDSAVYLCASRLQGESSTGELFFGEGSRLTVL.